This entry lists 3 T cell receptor beta chains sequenced from one sample in a study of cytomegalovirus exposure and HLA in healthy donors. PCR was performed using 60 Vbeta and 13 Jbeta primers. Produced via immunoSEQ multiplex PCR; TCRdb's table is partial and in-frame only. The sample table sets out some 200,000 clones. The sample was PBMCs. The receptors derive from a girl aged 2 to 9 in good health and CMV-seropositive.

This chain joins TRBV28 and TRBJ1-2; 8 nucleotides match TRBD1. The CDR3 is 16 residues long. CDR1 and CDR2 (germline): MDHEN, SYDVKM. V lost 2 bases, J lost 4 bases, and 9 bases stayed unmatched. The CDR3 here is CASSLLDRASTYGYTF. The CDR3 DNA reads TGTGCCAGCAGTTTACTGGACAGGGCCTCTACCTATGGCTACACCTTC.

This sequence joins TRBV6-1 and TRBJ1-1; a possible D gene is TRBD1 (5 bases). Germline assignment: CDR1 MNHNS and CDR2 SASEGT. This CDR3 is 14 amino acids long. The V gene lost 6 bases and the J gene lost 0 bases, with 11 bases spanning the gap. The CDR3 sequence is CASSRLGVNTEAFF. For the CDR3, the DNA is TGTGCCAGCAGCCGCCTAGGGGTGAACACTGAAGCTTTCTTT.

The DNA of the CDR3 is TGTGCCAGCAGTTCACCAACTACGTTTAACTATGGCTACACCTTC. Its protein product is CASSSPTTFNYGYTF. This rearrangement joins TRBV28 to TRBJ1-2; no reliable D call. The V gene's germline CDR1 is MDHEN and CDR2 SYDVKM. The CDR3 has 15 amino acids. Trimming left V 4 bases short and J 1 base short, with 13 bases between.